A selection of T cell receptor beta chains follows, all from one sample in a study of post-analysis software for immune sequencing data. Each CDR3 protein is one row after TCRdb ran MiXCR on the PCR reads. The repertoire holds 650,000 to 850,000 distinct CDR3 sequences, with approximately 57% as singletons. Sequenced input: blood. These receptors originate from a girl aged 5-17 years with multiple sclerosis. CDR3s include the opening cysteine and the closing phenylalanine or tryptophan. A D gene is named only where the DNA matches it firmly. Some rows mark clone size as missing; the rest say once, few, many or name a class of expanded clone.

TGTGCCATCAGTGAGGAGGGGGCCAAAAACATTCAGTACTTC CAISEEGAKNIQYF 14 NA TRBV10-3 few TRBJ2-4
TGTGCCAGCCGATACCCAATGAACACTGAAGCTTTCTTT CASRYPMNTEAFF 13 NA TRBV6-6 NA TRBJ1-1
TGTGCCAGCAGCATCGGAGGAAGTTCCACAGATACGCAGTATTTT CASSIGGSSTDTQYF 15 NA TRBV7-2 few TRBJ2-3
TGCAGCGGGAAGACAGGGACGAATGAGCAGTTCTTC CSGKTGTNEQFF 12 TRBD1 TRBV29-1 few TRBJ2-1
TGTGCCAGCAGTTTAAATTTGGGCGGGAGTGTACAGGAGCAGTACTTC CASSLNLGGSVQEQYF 16 TRBD2 TRBV12-3/TRBV12-4 few TRBJ2-7
TGCAGTACCTCCAGAGGGAGATCCGGCGAGCAGTACTTC CSTSRGRSGEQYF 13 NA TRBV29-1 few TRBJ2-7
TGTGCCAGCAGTTACCCGAGTCGACAGACGTCGAACACTGAAGCTTTCTTT CASSYPSRQTSNTEAFF 17 NA TRBV6-6 NA TRBJ1-1
TGCAGGGGAGGAAACACAGATACGCAGTATTTT CRGGNTDTQYF 11 NA TRBV29-1 NA TRBJ2-3
TGTGCCAGCAGCCCCGCGGCTAGCGGGAGCGATGAGCAGTTCTTC CASSPAASGSDEQFF 15 TRBD2 TRBV7-3 few TRBJ2-1
TGCAGTGCTACGACTAGCGGGATGCGCAATGAGCAGTTCTTC CSATTSGMRNEQFF 14 TRBD2 TRBV20-1 few TRBJ2-1
TGTGCCAGCAGCCCCTGGAGGGGAGGCTTCACAGATACGCAGTATTTT CASSPWRGGFTDTQYF 16 NA TRBV14 NA TRBJ2-3
TGTGCCAGCAGCCAACAGACATTGGCTGGGCGGGTTGCTTTCTTT CASSQQTLAGRVAFF 15 NA TRBV14 NA TRBJ1-1
TGTGCCAGCAGTTTAATTCTAGCGGGATCAAACACCGGGGAGCGGTTTTTT CASSLILAGSNTGERFF 17 TRBD2 TRBV12-3/TRBV12-4 NA TRBJ2-2
TGTGCCACCAGCAGAGTCCCGGTACGCACAGATACGCAGTATTTT CATSRVPVRTDTQYF 15 NA TRBV15 NA TRBJ2-3
TGTGCCAGCATTGATACGGCAAATGGCCTGACTTTC CASIDTANGLTF 12 NA TRBV2 NA TRBJ2-6
TGTGCCAGCTCACCTCCGACCGGGCAGGGACCAGACATTCAGTACTTC CASSPPTGQGPDIQYF 16 NA TRBV18 NA TRBJ2-4
TGTGCCAGCAGCCGAATACAAAACTACGAGCAGTACTTC CASSRIQNYEQYF 13 NA TRBV12-3/TRBV12-4 few TRBJ2-7
TGCGCCAGCAGCCCCCTACCCAACACTGAAGCTTTCTTT CASSPLPNTEAFF 13 NA TRBV10-1 NA TRBJ1-1
TGTGCCAGCACCGGGCCGGCGGGAGATAGGAAGACCCAGTACTTC CASTGPAGDRKTQYF 15 TRBD2 TRBV6-2/TRBV6-3 once TRBJ2-5
TGTGCCACCAGCATACTAGCGGAGTTGAATACGCAGTATTTT CATSILAELNTQYF 14 TRBD2 TRBV15 few TRBJ2-3
TGTGCCAGCAGCGACGGATCAGGGTCCCTCAGGGATGGCTACACCTTC CASSDGSGSLRDGYTF 16 NA TRBV6-5 NA TRBJ1-2
TGCAGCGGCGTATTGGGGCAGTCCTACAATGAGCAGTTCTTC CSGVLGQSYNEQFF 14 NA TRBV29-1 NA TRBJ2-1
TGTGCCAGCAGCTCGACGGGGGGCGAAGAGACCCAGTACTTC CASSSTGGEETQYF 14 NA TRBV7-3 NA TRBJ2-5
TGCAGCGTTGAAGAAGCGGGAGGGAACGAGCAGTACTTC CSVEEAGGNEQYF 13 TRBD2 TRBV29-1 NA TRBJ2-7
TGTGCCAGCACCCCTTCGGGGAGGGGGCAAGAGACCCAGTACTTC CASTPSGRGQETQYF 15 NA TRBV12-3/TRBV12-4 many TRBJ2-5
TGTGCCAGCGGCCCGGGGCGCGTTGCTGGGGCCAACGTCCTGACTTTC CASGPGRVAGANVLTF 16 NA TRBV6-6 NA TRBJ2-6
TGCGCCAGCAGCTTGGGGGTGCAGCTGAGACAAGAGACCCAGTACTTC CASSLGVQLRQETQYF 16 NA TRBV5-1 few TRBJ2-5
TGTGCCAGCACTAGGATGGGGCGCGAGCAGTACTTC CASTRMGREQYF 12 NA TRBV2 NA TRBJ2-7
TGTGCCAGCAGCGGCCATTGGGGGGGGACCTACGAGCAGTACTTC CASSGHWGGTYEQYF 15 TRBD2 TRBV9 NA TRBJ2-7
TGCAGTGCTAGCGCCGGACTAGCGGGATATAATCTAGTATACAATGAGCAGTTCTTC CSASAGLAGYNLVYNEQFF 19 TRBD2 TRBV20-1 NA TRBJ2-1
TGTGCCACCGGACTAGCGGGCCGGGGTGAGCAGTTCTTC CATGLAGRGEQFF 13 TRBD2 TRBV11-1 NA TRBJ2-1
TGCGCCACCACGAACAGGGAAGGTACCGGGGAGCTGTTTTTT CATTNREGTGELFF 14 NA TRBV5-1 NA TRBJ2-2
TGTGCCAGCAGCCCCCGAGGGACAGCCGGAGCCTACGAGCAGTACTTC CASSPRGTAGAYEQYF 16 TRBD1 TRBV7-2 NA TRBJ2-7
TGTGCCAGCAGTTTATTACTAGCGGGGCGCACAGATACGCAGTATTTT CASSLLLAGRTDTQYF 16 TRBD2 TRBV12-3/TRBV12-4 NA TRBJ2-3
TGTGCCAGCAGTCACGCCTCTGGGGCCAACGTCCTGACTTTC CASSHASGANVLTF 14 NA TRBV27 many TRBJ2-6
TGTGCCAGCAGCCAAGATATTTTGAGGGATGAGACCCAGTACTTC CASSQDILRDETQYF 15 NA TRBV4-2 NA TRBJ2-5
TGTGCCAGTGGGGGACAGCTGTACACTGAAGCTTTCTTT CASGGQLYTEAFF 13 TRBD1 TRBV25-1 NA TRBJ1-1
TGTGCCAACGGACGGGAGGGCCCTTACAATGAGCAGTTCTTC CANGREGPYNEQFF 14 TRBD2 TRBV2 NA TRBJ2-1
TGTGCCAGCAGCTTAGTTGGGTCCTTTTCCGGAATAGGCAATGAGCAGTTCTTC CASSLVGSFSGIGNEQFF 18 NA TRBV7-8 NA TRBJ2-1
TGCGCCAGCGGCTCCGGGGACACGCGGGCCGACACCTTC CASGSGDTRADTF 13 NA TRBV5-1 once TRBJ1-2
TGTGCCAGCAGCCAAATTGGATCGCAGTTCTTC CASSQIGSQFF 11 NA TRBV3-1 NA TRBJ2-1
TGCGCCAGCAGCCACGGACGGACCGCCGGTGAGACCCAGTACTTC CASSHGRTAGETQYF 15 NA TRBV5-1 NA TRBJ2-5
TGTGCCAGCACCCCACTAGCGATCAACTACAATGAGCAGTTCTTC CASTPLAINYNEQFF 15 TRBD2 TRBV7-9 NA TRBJ2-1
TGTGCCAGCAGTCCCTTTGGGGCGGGAGGGCAAGAGCAGTACTTC CASSPFGAGGQEQYF 15 TRBD2 TRBV12-3/TRBV12-4 NA TRBJ2-7
TGTGCCAGCAGCCGTACATCGGGGGCCCCCCCAGATACGCAGTATTTT CASSRTSGAPPDTQYF 16 NA TRBV7-9 NA TRBJ2-3
TGCAGTGCTAGAGACCCCGAGCGGGAGGGCCTGGGCAATGAGCAGTTCTTC CSARDPEREGLGNEQFF 17 TRBD2 TRBV20-1 NA TRBJ2-1
TGTGCCAGCAGCCGTGGGACTAGCGGGATGGTGGAGACCCAGTACTTC CASSRGTSGMVETQYF 16 TRBD2 TRBV6-8 NA TRBJ2-5
TGTGCCAGCAGCTTAGTTCCAGGCCGGGGGGAGACCCAGTACTTC CASSLVPGRGETQYF 15 NA TRBV7-2 NA TRBJ2-5
TGTGCCAGCAGCCCTAGCGGGGGGGCTTCCCACGAGCAGTACTTC CASSPSGGASHEQYF 15 TRBD2 TRBV7-2 NA TRBJ2-7